This TCR beta chain came from a study of siplizumab effects on memory and regulatory T cells. Study-wide results and limits: The authors mapped only a minor fraction of alloreactive clones to unstimulated subsets. Researchers could not give a naive or memory phenotype to roughly 75-96% of proliferating CD4+ or CD8+ clones.

Sequencing used immunoSEQ multiplex PCR; TCRdb keeps in-frame clones, though not all of them. Of tens of thousands of clones in the sample, 90% to 95% were seen once. Concerning this clone itself: Its target is unknown.

This receptor was obtained from a human donor in good health. Sequenced: non-Treg CD4+ T cells sorted from blood.

Here the CDR3 reads CAIARPTGLFTEAFF. The CDR3 bases are TGTGCCATCGCACGACCTACAGGGTTGTTCACTGAAGCTTTCTTT. The V call is TRBV10-3, the J call TRBJ1-1, with D possibly TRBD1 on 6 matching bases. The CDR3 consists of 15 residues. Trimming cost V 8 bases and J 4 bases, with 20 bases left between them. Germline V lookup: CDR1 ENHRY, CDR2 SYGVKD.